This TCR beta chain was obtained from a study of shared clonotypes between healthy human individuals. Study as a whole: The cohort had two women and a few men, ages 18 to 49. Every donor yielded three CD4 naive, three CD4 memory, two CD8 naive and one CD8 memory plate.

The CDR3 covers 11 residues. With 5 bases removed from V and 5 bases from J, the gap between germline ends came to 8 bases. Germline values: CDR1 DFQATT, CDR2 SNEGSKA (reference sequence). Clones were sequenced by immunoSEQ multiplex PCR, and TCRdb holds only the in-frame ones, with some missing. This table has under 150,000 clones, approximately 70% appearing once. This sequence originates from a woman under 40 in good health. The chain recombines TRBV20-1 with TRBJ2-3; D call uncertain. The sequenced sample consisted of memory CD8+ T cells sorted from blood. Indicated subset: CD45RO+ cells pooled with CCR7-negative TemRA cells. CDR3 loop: CSAPKVDTQYF. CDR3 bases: TGCAGTGCTCCTAAAGTAGATACGCAGTATTTT.